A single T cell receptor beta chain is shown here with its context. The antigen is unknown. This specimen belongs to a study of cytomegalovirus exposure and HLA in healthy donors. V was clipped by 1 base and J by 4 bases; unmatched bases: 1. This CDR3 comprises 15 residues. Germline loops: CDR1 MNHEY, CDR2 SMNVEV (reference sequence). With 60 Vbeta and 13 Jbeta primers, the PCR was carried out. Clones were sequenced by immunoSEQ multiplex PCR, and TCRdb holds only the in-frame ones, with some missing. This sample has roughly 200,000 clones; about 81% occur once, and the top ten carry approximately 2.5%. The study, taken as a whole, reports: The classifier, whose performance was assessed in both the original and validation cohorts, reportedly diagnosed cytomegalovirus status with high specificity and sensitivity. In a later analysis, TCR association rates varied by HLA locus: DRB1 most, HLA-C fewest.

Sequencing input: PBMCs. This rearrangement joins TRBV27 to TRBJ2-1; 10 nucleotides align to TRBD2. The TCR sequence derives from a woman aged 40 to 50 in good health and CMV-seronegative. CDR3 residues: CASSLFSGGYNEQFF. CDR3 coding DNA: TGTGCCAGCAGTTTATTTAGCGGGGGGTACAATGAGCAGTTCTTC.